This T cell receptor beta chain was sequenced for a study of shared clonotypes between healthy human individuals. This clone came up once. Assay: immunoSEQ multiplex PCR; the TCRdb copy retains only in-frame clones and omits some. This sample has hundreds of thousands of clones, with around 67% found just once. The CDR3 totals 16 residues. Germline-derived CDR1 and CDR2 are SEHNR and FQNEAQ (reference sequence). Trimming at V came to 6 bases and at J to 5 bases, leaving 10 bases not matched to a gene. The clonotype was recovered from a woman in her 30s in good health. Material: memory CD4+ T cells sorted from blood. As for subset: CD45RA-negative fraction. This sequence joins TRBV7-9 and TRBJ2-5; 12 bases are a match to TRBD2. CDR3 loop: CASSPRTSGIMETQYF. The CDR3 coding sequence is TGTGCCAGCAGTCCTAGGACTAGCGGGATTATGGAGACCCAGTACTTC.